The rows below give T cell receptor beta chains drawn from one sample of a study of blood T cell repertoires in COVID-19. The data were produced by immunoSEQ multiplex PCR, yet TCRdb's version contains in-frame clones alone and is incomplete. The sample has roughly 75,000 clones, roughly 70% seen once; the top ten hold 2.5% to 3%. Source material: peripheral blood. Receptors were obtained from a human donor with acute or convalescent COVID-19. The donor label of this sample is uncertain. The CDR3 runs from the conserved cysteine through the conserved F or W. The D gene is left open where the match is weak.

CASSWRGFSNQPQHF,TGTGCCAGCAGTTGGAGAGGATTTAGCAATCAGCCCCAGCATTTT,-,TRBJ1-5,TRBV28
CASSSPGTGSYEQYF,TGTGCCAGTAGTTCCCCCGGGACAGGATCCTACGAGCAGTACTTC,TRBD1,TRBJ2-7,TRBV19
CASSDSGGRRTEAFF,TGTGCCAGCAGTGACTCGGGGGGGCGCCGGACTGAAGCTTTCTTT,-,TRBJ1-1,TRBV6-5
CASSLDRGRSDTQYF,TGTGCCAGCAGCCTGGACAGGGGGCGGTCAGATACGCAGTATTTT,TRBD1,TRBJ2-3,TRBV2
CASSVLGARTEAFF,TGCGCCAGCAGCGTGTTGGGGGCACGCACTGAAGCTTTCTTT,-,TRBJ1-1,TRBV5-1
CASSNPGTGYDYGYTF,TGTGCCAGTAGTAATCCCGGGACAGGGTACGACTATGGCTACACCTTC,TRBD1,TRBJ1-2,TRBV19
CASSVQGSTEQFF,TGTGCCAGCAGCGTACAGGGGTCAACCGAGCAGTTCTTC,-,TRBJ2-1,TRBV9
CASSLRGGGVQPQHF,TGTGCCAGCAGTCTCCGGGGGGGTGGAGTGCAGCCCCAGCATTTT,-,TRBJ1-5,TRBV2
CASSLSLAGGNEQFF,TGCGCCAGCAGCTTGAGTCTAGCGGGGGGGAATGAGCAGTTCTTC,TRBD2,TRBJ2-1,TRBV5-1
CASSGQGAYTGELFF,TGTGCCAGCAGCGGACAGGGGGCTTACACCGGGGAGCTGTTTTTT,TRBD1,TRBJ2-2,TRBV7-8
CASSMRGGYGYTF,TGTGCCAGTAGTATGCGGGGGGGCTATGGCTACACCTTC,-,TRBJ1-2,TRBV19
CASSLDSGTGANTEAFF,TGTGCCAGCAGCTTGGATTCCGGGACAGGGGCGAACACTGAAGCTTTCTTT,TRBD1,TRBJ1-1,TRBV5-6
CASSAQDGNPFSQPQHF,TGTGCCAGCTCAGCACAGGACGGGAACCCCTTTAGTCAGCCCCAGCATTTT,-,TRBJ1-5,TRBV18
CASNQGGGAFF,TGTGCCAGCAATCAGGGGGGAGGAGCTTTCTTT,TRBD1,TRBJ1-1,TRBV28
CAIRLAGMDTQYF,TGTGCCATTAGACTAGCGGGAATGGATACGCAGTATTTT,TRBD2,TRBJ2-3,TRBV10-3
CASKRLAGGRETQYF,TGTGCCAGCAAGCGACTAGCGGGAGGGCGTGAGACCCAGTACTTC,TRBD2,TRBJ2-5,TRBV2
CASSWGQGGTDTQYF,TGTGCCAGCAGTTGGGGACAGGGAGGAACAGATACGCAGTATTTT,TRBD1,TRBJ2-3,TRBV2
CASSLGGTDRRAGKLFF,TGTGCCAGCAGTTTAGGGGGGACAGACCGGCGGGCGGGAAAACTGTTTTTT,TRBD1,TRBJ1-4,TRBV27
CASSSGTSGGNEQFF,TGTGCCAGCAGTTCCGGGACTAGCGGGGGCAATGAGCAGTTCTTC,TRBD2,TRBJ2-1,TRBV6-4
CASSPRESSYNSPLHF,TGCGCCAGCAGCCCGCGGGAGAGCTCCTATAATTCACCCCTCCACTTT,-,TRBJ1-6,TRBV5-1
CASSLGASGRLSSGELFF,TGTGCCAGCAGCTTAGGAGCTAGCGGGAGGTTGTCTTCCGGGGAGCTGTTTTTT,TRBD2,TRBJ2-2,TRBV7-9
CASSKTGNPYEQYF,TGTGCCAGCAGTAAAACAGGGAACCCCTACGAGCAGTACTTC,-,TRBJ2-7,TRBV6-5
CASSLSGAGTHTDTQYF,TGTGCCAGCAGCCTTAGTGGCGCCGGGACTCACACAGATACGCAGTATTTT,-,TRBJ2-3,TRBV28